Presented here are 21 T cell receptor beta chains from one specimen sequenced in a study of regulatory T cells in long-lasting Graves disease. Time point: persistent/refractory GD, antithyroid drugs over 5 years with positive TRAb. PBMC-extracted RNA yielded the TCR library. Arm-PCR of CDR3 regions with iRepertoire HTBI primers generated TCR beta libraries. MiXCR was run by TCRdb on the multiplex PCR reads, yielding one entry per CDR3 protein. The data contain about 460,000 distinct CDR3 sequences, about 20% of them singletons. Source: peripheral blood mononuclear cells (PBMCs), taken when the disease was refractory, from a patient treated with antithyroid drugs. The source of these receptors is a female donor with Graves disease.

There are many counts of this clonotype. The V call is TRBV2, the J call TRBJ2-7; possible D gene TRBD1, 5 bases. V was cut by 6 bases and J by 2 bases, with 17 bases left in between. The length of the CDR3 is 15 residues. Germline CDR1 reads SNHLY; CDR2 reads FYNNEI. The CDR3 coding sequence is TGTGCCAGCAGCAAGACTTTCAGGGTGGCCTACGAGCAGTACTTC. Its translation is CASSKTFRVAYEQYF.

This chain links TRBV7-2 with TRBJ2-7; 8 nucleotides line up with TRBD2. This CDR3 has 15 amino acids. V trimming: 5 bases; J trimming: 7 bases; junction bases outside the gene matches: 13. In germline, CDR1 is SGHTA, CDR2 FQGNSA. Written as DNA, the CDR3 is TGTGCCAGCAGCCAAGCCGGGACTAGTGCTGGGGAGCAGTACTTC. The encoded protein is CASSQAGTSAGEQYF.

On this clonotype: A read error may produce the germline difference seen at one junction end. CDR3: CASSWGGQESQYF. CDR3 DNA: TGTGCCAGCAGTTGGGGGGGCCAAGAGTCCCAGTACTTC. The chain has TRBV28 and TRBJ2-5, with D perhaps TRBD2 (7 bases). The CDR3 loop spans 13 amino acids. Germline-derived CDR1 and CDR2 are MDHEN and SYDVKM. Looking up the rest from reference TRBV28 and TRBJ2-5 gives the full variable domain: DVKVTQSSRYLVKRTGEKVFLECVQDMDHENMFWYRQDPGLGLRLIYFSYDVKMKEKGDIPEGYSVSREKKERFSLILESASTNQTSMYLCASSWGGQESQYFGPGTRLLVL.

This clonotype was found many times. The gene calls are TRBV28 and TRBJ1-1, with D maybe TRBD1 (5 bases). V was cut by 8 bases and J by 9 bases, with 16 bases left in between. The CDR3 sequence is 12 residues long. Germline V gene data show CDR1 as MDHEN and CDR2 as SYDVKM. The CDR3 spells CASGGSDRKAFF. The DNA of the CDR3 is TGTGCCAGCGGTGGGTCCGACAGAAAAGCTTTCTTT.

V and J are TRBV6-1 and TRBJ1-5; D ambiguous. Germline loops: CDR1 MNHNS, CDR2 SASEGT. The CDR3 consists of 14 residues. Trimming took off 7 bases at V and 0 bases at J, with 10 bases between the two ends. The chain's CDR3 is CASNGVHSNQPQHF. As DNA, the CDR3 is TGTGCCAGCAACGGCGTCCATAGCAATCAGCCCCAGCATTTT.

CDR3 bases: TGTGCCAGCAGCTCCCGGGGGGACAGGGGGCGAAACACTGAAGCTTTCTTT. Residues: CASSSRGDRGRNTEAFF. This chain connects TRBV11-2 to TRBJ1-1; 12 positions match TRBD1. CDR1 is SGHAT and CDR2 is FQNNGV in the germline V gene. J lost 2 bases, V lost 4 bases, and 8 bases had no gene match. The CDR3 length is 17 residues.

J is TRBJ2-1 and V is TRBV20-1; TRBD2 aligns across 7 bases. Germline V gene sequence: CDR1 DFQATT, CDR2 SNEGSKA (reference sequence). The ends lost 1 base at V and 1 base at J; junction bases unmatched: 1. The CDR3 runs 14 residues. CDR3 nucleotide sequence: TGCAGTGCTAGAGCAGCGGGATCCTACAATGAGCAGTTCTTC. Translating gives CSARAAGSYNEQFF.

The CDR3 sequence is CASSYLRFETQYF. The DNA for the CDR3 is TGTGCCAGCAGTTATCTGCGGTTTGAGACCCAGTACTTC. V is TRBV6-2 or TRBV6-3 and J is TRBJ2-5; no clear D gene. CDR1 is MNHEY and CDR2 is SVGEGT in the germline V gene. The CDR3 contains 13 residues. The V end was cut by 3 bases, the J end by 5 bases, with 10 bases between.

The CDR3 is CASSLGDRGFVANVLTF. The CDR3 coding sequence is TGCGCCAGCAGCTTGGGGGACAGGGGTTTCGTGGCCAACGTCCTGACTTTC. V gene TRBV5-1 combines with J gene TRBJ2-6; 10 bases match TRBD1. Losses at the gene ends were 0 bases for V and 6 bases for J; bases not matched to a gene: 6. CDR3 length equals 17 residues. The germline gives CDR1 SGHRS, CDR2 YFSETQ.

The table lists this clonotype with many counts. The CDR3 here is CASGLVREGGPSISNQPQHF. The CDR3 coding sequence is TGTGCTAGTGGTTTGGTACGAGAGGGGGGGCCCTCCATTAGCAATCAGCCCCAGCATTTT. The chain couples TRBV12-5 to TRBJ1-5, with D possibly TRBD1 on 6 matching bases. The CDR3 spans 20 residues. CDR1 is LGHNT and CDR2 is FRNRAP in the germline V gene. Trimming stripped 0 bases from V and 0 bases from J, with 21 bases between.

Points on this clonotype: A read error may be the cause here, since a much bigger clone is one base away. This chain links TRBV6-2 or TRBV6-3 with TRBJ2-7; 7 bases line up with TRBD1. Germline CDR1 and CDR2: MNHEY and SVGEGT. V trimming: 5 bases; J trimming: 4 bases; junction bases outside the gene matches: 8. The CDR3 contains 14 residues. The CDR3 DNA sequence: TGTGCCAGCAGTGACGCGGACAGGAATTACGAGCAGTACTTC. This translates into CASSDADRNYEQYF.

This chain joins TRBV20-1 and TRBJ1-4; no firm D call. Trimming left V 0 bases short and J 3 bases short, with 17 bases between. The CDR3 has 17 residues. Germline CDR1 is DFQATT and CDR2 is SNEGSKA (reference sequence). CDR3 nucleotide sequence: TGCAGTGCTAGAGATGACGGGCGCCGAGGTGCTAATGAAAAACTGTTTTTT. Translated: CSARDDGRRGANEKLFF.

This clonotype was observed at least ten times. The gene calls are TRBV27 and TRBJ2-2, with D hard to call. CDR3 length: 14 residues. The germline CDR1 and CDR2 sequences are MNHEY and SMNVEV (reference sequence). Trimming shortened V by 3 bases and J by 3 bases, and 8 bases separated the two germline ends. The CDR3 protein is CASSLSGDTGELFF. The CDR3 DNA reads TGTGCCAGCAGTTTGAGTGGGGACACCGGGGAGCTGTTTTTT.

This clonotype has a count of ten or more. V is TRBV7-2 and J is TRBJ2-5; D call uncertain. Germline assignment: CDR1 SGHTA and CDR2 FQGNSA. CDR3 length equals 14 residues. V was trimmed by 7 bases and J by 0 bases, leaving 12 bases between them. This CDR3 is CASTTMGYQETQYF. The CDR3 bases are TGTGCCAGCACCACCATGGGGTACCAAGAGACCCAGTACTTC. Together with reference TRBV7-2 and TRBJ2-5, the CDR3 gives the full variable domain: GAGVSQSPSNKVTEKGKDVELRCDPISGHTALYWYRQSLGQGLEFLIYFQGNSAPDKSGLPSDRFSAERTGGSVSTLTIQRTQQEDSAVYLCASTTMGYQETQYFGPGTRLLVL.

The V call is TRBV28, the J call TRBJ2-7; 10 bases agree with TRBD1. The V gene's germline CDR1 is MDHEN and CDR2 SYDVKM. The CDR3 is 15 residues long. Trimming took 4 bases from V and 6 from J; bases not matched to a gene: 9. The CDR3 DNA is TGTGCCAGCAGTTCCTTGGGGACAGGGGCATTCGAGCAGTACTTC. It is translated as CASSSLGTGAFEQYF.

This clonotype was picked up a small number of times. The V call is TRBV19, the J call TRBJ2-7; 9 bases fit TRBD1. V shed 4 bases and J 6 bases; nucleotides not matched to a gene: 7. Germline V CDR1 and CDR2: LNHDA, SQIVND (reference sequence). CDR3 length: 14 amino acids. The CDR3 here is CASSTTGTGSEQYF. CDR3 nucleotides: TGTGCCAGTAGTACGACCGGGACAGGGTCCGAGCAGTACTTC.

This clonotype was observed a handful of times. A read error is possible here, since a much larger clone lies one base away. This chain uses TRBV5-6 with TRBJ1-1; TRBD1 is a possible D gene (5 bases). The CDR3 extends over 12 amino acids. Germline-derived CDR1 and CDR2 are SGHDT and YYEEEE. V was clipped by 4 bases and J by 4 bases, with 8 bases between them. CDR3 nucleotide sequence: TGTGCCAGCAGCCCAGGGTTCACTGAAGCTTTCTTT. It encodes CASSPGFTEAFF.

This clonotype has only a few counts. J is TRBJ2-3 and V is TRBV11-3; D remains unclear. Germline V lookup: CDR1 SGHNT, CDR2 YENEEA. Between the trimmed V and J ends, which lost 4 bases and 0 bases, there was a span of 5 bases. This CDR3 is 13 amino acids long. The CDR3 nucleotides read TGTGCCAGCAGCTCATATAGCACAGATACGCAGTATTTT. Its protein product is CASSSYSTDTQYF.

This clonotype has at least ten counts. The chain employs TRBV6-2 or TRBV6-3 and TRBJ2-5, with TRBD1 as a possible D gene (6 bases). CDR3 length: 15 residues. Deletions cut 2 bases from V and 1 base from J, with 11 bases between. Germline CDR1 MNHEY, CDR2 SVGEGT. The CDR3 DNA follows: TGTGCCAGCAGTTACACGGACAGCCTCCAAGAGACCCAGTACTTC. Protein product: CASSYTDSLQETQYF.

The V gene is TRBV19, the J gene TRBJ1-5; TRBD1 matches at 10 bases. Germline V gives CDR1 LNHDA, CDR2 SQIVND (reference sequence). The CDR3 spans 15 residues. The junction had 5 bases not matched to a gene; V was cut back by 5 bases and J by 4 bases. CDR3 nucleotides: TGTGCCAGTAGTTTCCGGGACAGGGGTAATCAGCCCCAGCATTTT. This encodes CASSFRDRGNQPQHF.

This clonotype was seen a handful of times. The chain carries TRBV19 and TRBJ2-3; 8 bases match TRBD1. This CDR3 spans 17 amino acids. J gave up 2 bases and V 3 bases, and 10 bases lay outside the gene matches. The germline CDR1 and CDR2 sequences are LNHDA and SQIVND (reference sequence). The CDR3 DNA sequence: TGTGCCAGTAGTATGGCCAGGGGGCCCCCAACCACAGATACGCAGTATTTT. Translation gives CASSMARGPPTTDTQYF. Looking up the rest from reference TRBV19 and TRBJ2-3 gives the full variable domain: DGGITQSPKYLFRKEGQNVTLSCEQNLNHDAMYWYRQDPGQGLRLIYYSQIVNDFQKGDIAEGYSVSREKKESFPLTVTSAQKNPTAFYLCASSMARGPPTTDTQYFGPGTRLTVL.